These 5 T cell receptor beta chains share one sample of origin, sequenced in a study of cytomegalovirus exposure and HLA in healthy donors. This PCR relied on a set of 60 Vbeta primers and 13 Jbeta primers. Profiling relied on immunoSEQ multiplex PCR, and the TCRdb table lists in-frame clones only, not all of them. The sample includes over 150,000 clones, about 77% of them seen just once. The sample consisted of PBMCs. The receptors stem from a woman in her forties or fifties in good health and CMV-seronegative.

This chain links TRBV27 with TRBJ2-7; 9 positions agree with TRBD1. V was pared by 6 bases and J by 2 bases, with 5 bases of the junction left unmatched. The CDR3 runs to 14 residues. CDR1 MNHEY and CDR2 SMNVEV come from the germline V gene (reference sequence). CDR3 amino acids: CASRPTGGPYEQYF. CDR3 nucleotide sequence: TGTGCCAGCAGGCCGACAGGGGGTCCCTACGAGCAGTACTTC.

This rearrangement joins TRBV11-2 to TRBJ2-3, with D perhaps matching TRBD1 (6 bases). V dropped 0 bases and J dropped 3 bases, with 13 bases sitting between them. The CDR3 runs to 16 residues. CDR1 SGHAT and CDR2 FQNNGV come from the germline V gene. The CDR3 spells CASSLDWEQGTDTQYF. The CDR3, as DNA: TGTGCCAGCAGCTTAGATTGGGAACAGGGTACAGATACGCAGTATTTT.

This clone was detected a few times. The chain has TRBV5-1 and TRBJ1-5, with TRBD1 matching over 7 bases. Germline V lookup: CDR1 SGHRS, CDR2 YFSETQ. J gave up 7 bases and V 0 bases, and 7 bases lay outside the gene matches. CDR3 length equals 15 residues. CDR3 sequence (DNA): TGCGCCAGCAGCTTGGATAGTAGACAGGGACAGCCCCAGCATTTT. Encoded protein: CASSLDSRQGQPQHF.

This rearrangement joins TRBV11-2 to TRBJ2-7; D unclear. This CDR3 is 12 amino acids long. V was clipped by 1 base and J by 3 bases, with 4 bases between them. Germline V gene data show CDR1 as SGHAT and CDR2 as FQNNGV. This chain's CDR3 is CASSLVYYEQYF. The DNA of the CDR3 is TGTGCCAGCAGCTTAGTCTACTACGAGCAGTACTTC.

The rearrangement uses TRBV28 and TRBJ1-2; 7 bases align to TRBD1. Trimming at V came to 3 bases and at J to 3 bases, leaving 7 bases not matched to a gene. CDR3 length: 15 residues. Per the germline V gene, CDR1 is MDHEN and CDR2 is SYDVKM. CDR3 region: CASSFLRGQDYGYTF. CDR3 nucleotides: TGTGCCAGCAGTTTTCTGAGGGGGCAGGACTATGGCTACACCTTC.